This passage covers 31 T cell receptor beta chains from one sample sequenced in a study of T cells after yellow fever vaccination. TCRdb ran MiXCR on the 5' RACE reads and lists one entry per CDR3 protein. The data contain around 230,000 distinct CDR3 sequences, 5.5% to 8.5% of them singletons. The specimen comprised CD4+ T cells sorted from PBMCs, sampled on the day of the yellow fever booster vaccination. The receptors here all came from a man aged 25-40 years who received the YFV17D yellow fever vaccine.

This clonotype has only a few counts. The chain recombines TRBV25-1 with TRBJ1-1, with a possible D match to TRBD1 (5 bases). CDR1 is MGHDK and CDR2 is SYGVNS in the germline V gene. This CDR3 region has 17 residues. Trimming pared 6 bases from V and 5 bases from J, leaving 25 bases between. The CDR3 DNA is TGTGCCAGCAGGGGGCCACAGTCAAACTCCGTTGTAACTGAAGCTTTCTTT. This sequence encodes CASRGPQSNSVVTEAFF.

This clonotype has only a few counts. The rearrangement links TRBV20-1 to TRBJ1-2; 9 bases align to TRBD1. CDR3 length equals 13 residues. Germline V lookup: CDR1 DFQATT, CDR2 SNEGSKA (reference sequence). With 4 bases clipped from V and 6 bases from J, the junction kept 6 bases outside the gene matches. CDR3 sequence (DNA): TGCAGTGCTACCGACAGGGGGGCGAATGGCTACACCTTC. Its protein is CSATDRGANGYTF.

This clonotype was observed a few times. The chain links TRBV12-3 or TRBV12-4 to TRBJ2-1; 10 bases are shared with TRBD2. The CDR3 has 15 amino acids. V trimming: 5 bases; J trimming: 5 bases; junction bases outside the gene matches: 6. The CDR3 is CASSPSGSPNNEQFF. The CDR3 DNA follows: TGTGCCAGCAGTCCTAGCGGGAGTCCCAACAATGAGCAGTTCTTC.

This clonotype was counted between two and nine times. The CDR3 region is CSAQSSGGNPYEQYF. CDR3 bases: TGCAGTGCTCAGTCCTCGGGAGGAAATCCTTACGAGCAGTACTTC. This chain uses TRBV20-1 with TRBJ2-7; 7 nucleotides line up with TRBD2. Germline V gene data show CDR1 as DFQATT and CDR2 as SNEGSKA (reference sequence). The CDR3 covers 15 residues. The V segment lost 5 bases and the J segment 4 bases; nucleotides outside the gene matches: 14.

This chain connects TRBV18 to TRBJ2-7; tentative D call: TRBD2 (6 bases). The germline gives CDR1 KGHSH, CDR2 LQKENI. This CDR3 region has 17 residues. V was trimmed by 5 bases and J by 4 bases, leaving 24 bases between them. CDR3 region: CASSELEGGTEVYEQYF. The CDR3 DNA sequence: TGTGCCAGCTCAGAACTCGAGGGCGGGACGGAGGTGTACGAGCAGTACTTC.

The table lists this clonotype with a few counts. The chain combines TRBV5-1 with TRBJ2-2; D perhaps matches TRBD2 (6 bases). V was pared by 0 bases and J by 6 bases, with 12 bases between. Germline V lookup: CDR1 SGHRS, CDR2 YFSETQ. The CDR3 extends over 15 amino acids. Written as DNA, the CDR3 is TGCGCCAGCAGCTTGGTCGCAGGAGGGCCCGGGGAGCTGTTTTTT. Translation gives CASSLVAGGPGELFF.

The chain combines TRBV5-1 with TRBJ2-7, with D possibly matching TRBD2 (5 bases). With 2 bases removed from V and 12 bases from J, the gap between germline ends came to 21 bases. CDR1 and CDR2 (germline): SGHRS, YFSETQ. This CDR3 has 14 amino acids. The CDR3 loop is CASSFDGIPPRWYF. The CDR3 DNA reads TGCGCCAGCAGCTTCGACGGGATACCCCCCCGGTGGTACTTC. The full variable domain, its missing parts supplied by reference TRBV5-1 and TRBJ2-7, is KAGVTQTPRYLIKTRGQQVTLSCSPISGHRSVSWYQQTPGQGLQFLFEYFSETQRNKGNFPGRFSGRQFSNSRSEMNVSTLELGDSALYLCASSFDGIPPRWYFGPGTRLTVT.

This clonotype came up many times. The chain joins TRBV30 to TRBJ2-3; TRBD1 might be the D (5 bases). The V gene's germline CDR1 is GTSNPN and CDR2 SVGIG (reference sequence). Trimming cost V 0 bases and J 13 bases, with 23 bases left between them. This CDR3 has 15 amino acids. The CDR3 protein is CAWSVRAGAPLRKYF. CDR3 coding DNA: TGTGCCTGGAGTGTACGTGCTGGGGCGCCCCTAAGGAAGTATTTT.

Note on this clonotype: The junction does not match germline at one end; this may be a read error. The chain is built from TRBV5-6 and TRBJ2-7; D uncertain. Germline lookup yields CDR1 SGHDT and CDR2 YYEEEE. The CDR3 extends over 13 amino acids. CDR3 in DNA: TGTGCCAGCGGGTCTAGGAACTCCTACGAGCGGTACTTC. It is translated as CASGSRNSYERYF. The full variable domain, with the rest looked up from reference TRBV5-6 and TRBJ2-7, is DAGVTQSPTHLIKTRGQQVTLRCSPKSGHDTVSWYQQALGQGPQFIFQYYEEEERQRGNFPDRFSGHQFPNYSSELNVNALLLGDSALYLCASGSRNSYERYFGPGTRLTVT.

V usage is TRBV20-1 and J usage is TRBJ2-7; D unresolved. Germline CDR1 DFQATT, CDR2 SNEGSKA (reference sequence). The CDR3 extends over 11 amino acids. Between the trimmed V and J ends, which lost 4 bases and 3 bases, there was a span of 7 bases. This CDR3 is CSATSRYEQYF. CDR3 bases: TGCAGTGCTACCTCCCGCTACGAGCAGTACTTC.

This clonotype was counted ten times or more. The chain recombines TRBV28 with TRBJ2-2, with 8 bases aligning to TRBD2. This CDR3 is 13 amino acids long. J gave up 6 bases and V 8 bases, and 5 bases lay outside the gene matches. From germline, CDR1 is MDHEN and CDR2 SYDVKM. The CDR3 is CASYRTSSGELFF. CDR3 DNA: TGTGCCAGCTACAGGACTAGCTCCGGGGAGCTGTTTTTT.

This clonotype was counted only a few times. The chain couples TRBV4-2 to TRBJ2-3; the match to TRBD1 covers 9 bases. V lost 0 bases, J lost 3 bases, and 7 bases stayed unmatched. The CDR3 has 17 residues. Germline-derived CDR1 and CDR2 are LGHNA and YNFKEQ. The CDR3 bases are TGTGCCAGCAGCCAAGAATGGGGACAGGGACGAACAGATACGCAGTATTTT. This sequence encodes CASSQEWGQGRTDTQYF.

CDR3 nucleotide sequence: TGTGCCGGCTTCCGGGACGGTAATTCACCCCTCCACTTT. Translated, it gives CAGFRDGNSPLHF. The rearrangement joins TRBV2 to TRBJ1-6; D might be TRBD1 (5 bases). The CDR3 extends over 13 amino acids. Trimming stripped 11 bases from V and 6 bases from J, with 14 bases between. Germline V gene sequence: CDR1 SNHLY, CDR2 FYNNEI.

This clonotype showed up just a few times. The chain is built from TRBV12-3 or TRBV12-4 and TRBJ2-2; the D gene could be TRBD1 or TRBD2 (5 bases each). This CDR3 comprises 12 residues. The V end lost 1 base, the J end lost 13 bases, and 10 bases lay between the germline ends. The CDR3 DNA reads TGTGCCAGCAGTTTAGGGGGGTTGGTGCTGTTTTTT. Protein: CASSLGGLVLFF.

This clonotype was seen ten or more times. J is TRBJ2-7 and V is TRBV30; TRBD1 agrees at 10 bases. In germline, CDR1 is GTSNPN, CDR2 SVGIG (reference sequence). The V gene end was trimmed by 2 bases and the J gene end by 10 bases; junction bases not matched to a gene: 5. This CDR3 has 12 residues. This CDR3 is CAWSLDRGVQYF. CDR3 sequence (DNA): TGTGCCTGGAGTTTGGACAGGGGGGTTCAGTACTTC.

Only a few counts were recorded for this clonotype. This chain connects TRBV4-2 to TRBJ2-7; TRBD2 matches at 11 bases. The CDR3 is 16 amino acids. The V gene end was trimmed by 4 bases and the J gene end by 5 bases; junction bases not matched to a gene: 10. The germline gives CDR1 LGHNA, CDR2 YNFKEQ. Written as DNA, the CDR3 is TGTGCCAGCAGCCGAGGGGGCACTAGCGGGAGTCACGAGCAGTACTTC. Translation: CASSRGGTSGSHEQYF.

The CDR3 DNA follows: TGTGCCAGCAGCCAGCCTAGCGGGATGACCCAGTACTTC. Amino acid sequence: CASSQPSGMTQYF. This sequence joins TRBV7-2 and TRBJ2-5, with 9 bases matching TRBD2. After removal of 5 bases from V and 7 bases from J, the junction contained 5 bases not matched to a gene. Germline assignment: CDR1 SGHTA and CDR2 FQGNSA. The CDR3 has 13 amino acids.

The table lists this clonotype with many counts. The J gene is TRBJ2-4, the V gene TRBV7-9, with 7 positions matching TRBD1. There are 15 residues in the CDR3. V dropped 5 bases and J dropped 0; count of bases not matched to a gene: 4. Per the germline V gene, CDR1 is SEHNR and CDR2 is FQNEAQ (reference sequence). As DNA, the CDR3 is TGTGCCAGCAGCCGGACAGGAATAGCCAAAAACATTCAGTACTTC. This codes for CASSRTGIAKNIQYF. The full variable domain, rest sourced from reference TRBV7-9 and TRBJ2-4, is DTGVSQNPRHKITKRGQNVTFRCDPISEHNRLYWYRQTLGQGPEFLTYFQNEAQLEKSRLLSDRFSAERPKGSFSTLEIQRTEQGDSAMYLCASSRTGIAKNIQYFGAGTRLSVL.

V usage is TRBV5-1 and J usage is TRBJ2-3; no clear D gene. Trimming shortened V by 2 bases and J by 1 base, and 8 bases separated the two germline ends. CDR1 and CDR2 (germline): SGHRS, YFSETQ. The CDR3 has 14 amino acids. CDR3 sequence: CASSFLGGTDTQYF. As DNA, the CDR3 is TGCGCCAGCAGCTTCCTTGGCGGCACAGATACGCAGTATTTT.

This clonotype was recorded at least ten times. The genes are TRBV20-1 and TRBJ2-7; D remains unclear. CDR3 length: 11 residues. CDR1 and CDR2 (germline): DFQATT, SNEGSKA (reference sequence). Trimming left V 4 bases short and J 4 bases short, with 8 bases between. The CDR3 nucleotides read TGCAGTGCTACCTCCGGTTACGAGCAGTACTTC. Translating gives CSATSGYEQYF.

The table lists this clonotype with many counts. V is TRBV5-1 and J is TRBJ2-3, with TRBD1 matching over 7 bases. With 4 bases clipped from V and 6 bases from J, the junction kept 8 bases outside the gene matches. Germline CDR1 is SGHRS and CDR2 is YFSETQ. This CDR3 region has 14 residues. This CDR3 is CASSTGTARDTQYF. The CDR3 DNA follows: TGCGCCAGCAGCACCGGGACAGCGCGGGATACGCAGTATTTT.

The chain couples TRBV7-2 to TRBJ2-2, with a tentative D call TRBD1 (5 bases). The CDR3 length is 15 residues. Germline V gives CDR1 SGHTA, CDR2 FQGNSA. The V and J ends lost 4 bases and 7 bases respectively, with 16 bases between them. The CDR3 DNA sequence: TGTGCCAGCAGCTCCCAAACCCAGGGTGGCGGGGAGCTGTTTTTT. It is translated as CASSSQTQGGGELFF. The whole variable domain, filled in from reference TRBV7-2 and TRBJ2-2, reads GAGVSQSPSNKVTEKGKDVELRCDPISGHTALYWYRQSLGQGLEFLIYFQGNSAPDKSGLPSDRFSAERTGGSVSTLTIQRTQQEDSAVYLCASSSQTQGGGELFFGEGSRLTVL.

The table lists this clonotype with a few counts. J is TRBJ2-1 and V is TRBV28; 12 bases agree with TRBD2. Unmatched junction bases numbered 18, after V lost 11 bases and J lost 4 bases. Germline assignment: CDR1 MDHEN and CDR2 SYDVKM. This CDR3 comprises 18 residues. CDR3 nucleotide sequence: TGTGCCTGGCCGGGACAGGGTACTAGCGGGAGGAGTTACAATGAGCAGTTCTTC. Protein sequence: CAWPGQGTSGRSYNEQFF.

This clonotype was picked up a small number of times. The chain combines TRBV11-2 with TRBJ2-5; 7 bases line up with TRBD2. The germline V gene encodes CDR1 SGHAT and CDR2 FQNNGV. V shed 2 bases and J 0 bases; nucleotides not matched to a gene: 12. The CDR3 length is 18 residues. In nucleotides, the CDR3 is TGTGCCAGCAGCTTAAAGGTCGGCGGGAGCGCGTACCAAGAGACCCAGTACTTC. Translating gives CASSLKVGGSAYQETQYF.

In its sample, this clonotype was seen a few times. The chain combines TRBV20-1 with TRBJ1-4; possibly TRBD1 for D (5 bases). The CDR3 runs 15 residues. V dropped 6 bases and J dropped 0 bases, with 14 bases sitting between them. Germline V gene lookup returns CDR1 DFQATT and CDR2 SNEGSKA (reference sequence). CDR3 DNA sequence: TGCAGTGCCCCGGGGACCCCAGCAACTAATGAAAAACTGTTTTTT. It encodes CSAPGTPATNEKLFF.

In its sample, this clonotype was seen a few times. The chain has TRBV6-2 or TRBV6-3 and TRBJ2-7, with D uncertain. Looked up from germline, CDR1 is MNHEY and CDR2 is SVGEGT. V was trimmed by 4 bases and J by 0 bases, leaving 4 bases between them. This CDR3 comprises 12 residues. CDR3 protein: CASSFPSYEQYF. The CDR3 coding sequence is TGTGCCAGCAGTTTCCCCTCCTACGAGCAGTACTTC.

The rearrangement links TRBV4-1 to TRBJ2-3; D uncertain. CDR1 is MGHRA, CDR2 YSYEKL, per germline. V was clipped by 7 bases and J by 0 bases, with 11 bases between them. The CDR3 consists of 14 residues. CDR3 bases: TGCGCCAGCACCCCCCAGAGTAGCACAGATACGCAGTATTTT. This encodes CASTPQSSTDTQYF.

The rearrangement uses TRBV5-1 and TRBJ2-7; D gene unclear. The V end lost 5 bases, the J end lost 5 bases, and 11 bases lay between the germline ends. This CDR3 comprises 12 residues. The germline V gene encodes CDR1 SGHRS and CDR2 YFSETQ. The DNA for the CDR3 is TGCGCCAGCAGTTCCGCCTCAAACGAGCAGTACTTC. Protein: CASSSASNEQYF. The full variable domain, completed using reference TRBV5-1 and TRBJ2-7, is KAGVTQTPRYLIKTRGQQVTLSCSPISGHRSVSWYQQTPGQGLQFLFEYFSETQRNKGNFPGRFSGRQFSNSRSEMNVSTLELGDSALYLCASSSASNEQYFGPGTRLTVT.

This clonotype has at least ten counts. The chain has TRBV12-3 or TRBV12-4 and TRBJ2-1, with D unclear. V was shortened by 5 bases and J by 8 bases, with 22 bases between the two germline ends. The CDR3 runs 16 residues. CDR3 loop: CASSPRRSLVTDEQFF. CDR3 in DNA: TGTGCCAGCAGTCCCCGTCGTTCGCTCGTAACTGATGAGCAGTTCTTC.

This clonotype has a handful of counts. The rearrangement joins TRBV20-1 to TRBJ1-5, with 7 positions matching TRBD1. Trimming removed 3 bases from V and 9 bases from J; junction bases left unmatched: 14. CDR1 DFQATT and CDR2 SNEGSKA come from the germline V gene (reference sequence). The CDR3 is 15 amino acids. The CDR3 is CSASPRRQGDGPQHF. The CDR3, as DNA: TGCAGTGCTAGTCCCCGACGACAGGGAGATGGGCCCCAGCATTTT.

Only a few counts were recorded for this clonotype. The DNA of the CDR3 is TGTGCCAGCAGCGGGACAGGGAAGGATGCACCCCTCCACTTT. Amino acids: CASSGTGKDAPLHF. The rearrangement joins TRBV5-4 to TRBJ1-6; TRBD1 agrees at 9 bases. The ends lost 4 bases at V and 11 bases at J; junction bases unmatched: 7. The CDR3 has 14 residues. Germline V gene sequence: CDR1 SGHNT, CDR2 YYREEE (reference sequence).